Sequencing of this T cell receptor beta chain was carried out in a study of technical replicates of blood from a few donors. Clones were read by immunoSEQ multiplex PCR, and TCRdb kept only the in-frame ones, dropping some. The data contain under 90,000 clones, around 93% of them singletons. The V gene lost 7 bases and the J gene lost 9 bases, with 10 bases spanning the gap. The CDR3 runs to 11 residues. Germline CDR1 and CDR2: MDHEN and SYDVKM. This clonotype was obtained from a human donor in good health. The source material was T cells isolated from PBMCs. The rearrangement uses TRBV28 and TRBJ2-1; D possibly corresponds to TRBD1 (5 bases). The CDR3 region is CASTSDSEQFF. CDR3 DNA sequence: TGTGCCAGCACCTCCGACAGTGAGCAGTTCTTC.